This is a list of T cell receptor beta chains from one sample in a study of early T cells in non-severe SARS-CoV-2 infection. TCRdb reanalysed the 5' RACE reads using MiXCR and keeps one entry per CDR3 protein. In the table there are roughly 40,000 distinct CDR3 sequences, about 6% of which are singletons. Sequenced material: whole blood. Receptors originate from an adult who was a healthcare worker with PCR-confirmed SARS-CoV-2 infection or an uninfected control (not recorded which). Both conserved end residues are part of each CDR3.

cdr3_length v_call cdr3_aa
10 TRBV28 CASEGSEQFF
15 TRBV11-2 CASSFAGPSNYGYTF
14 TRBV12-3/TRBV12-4 CASSFSRVKYEQYF
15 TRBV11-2 CASSLGGSSYNEQFF
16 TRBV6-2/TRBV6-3 CASTSGEEKGGNTIYF
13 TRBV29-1 CSVGLGLQETQYF
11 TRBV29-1 CSVVPNTEAFF
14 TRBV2 CASTLTRVRETQYF
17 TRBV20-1 CSARLAGGPTRTDTQYF
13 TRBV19 CASSSRGAQEQYF
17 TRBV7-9 CASSLRTGTSREYGYTF
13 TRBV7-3 CASSSSLAETQYF
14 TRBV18 CASSPASQTYEQYF
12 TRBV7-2 CASRLAGPEQYF
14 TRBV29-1 CSVLDRTTYNEQFF
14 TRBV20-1 CSARSPSGFNEQFF
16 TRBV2 CASSVIDIVTRDTQYF
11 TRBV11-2 CASSVYNEQFF
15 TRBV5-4 CASSLGSGSYNEQFF
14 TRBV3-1 CASSLLAGEDEQFF
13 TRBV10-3 CAISARENYEQYF
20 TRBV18 CASSRSSYGGRASYVFEQYF
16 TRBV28 CASSLTSGSVFNEQFF
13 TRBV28 CASSLPSGNTIYF
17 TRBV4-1 CASSQVLLGASYNEQFF
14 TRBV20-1 CSAPSGTANGEQYF
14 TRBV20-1 CSASASRGRDEQYF
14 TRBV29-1 CSVASGTSGIEQYF
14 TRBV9 CASSVGAGVYEQYF
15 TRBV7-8 CASSSTSGSIGEQFF
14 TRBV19 CASSKGQGSNEQYF
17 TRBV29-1 CSVEGTGGTSSTDTQYF
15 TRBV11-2 CASSPTGHSNQPQHF
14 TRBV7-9 CASSLNRAQETQYF
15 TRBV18 CASSPPLDRGSEQFF
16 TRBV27 CASSLSGRVSTGELFF
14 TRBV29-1 CSAPVSSSYNEQFF
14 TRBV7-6 CASSHLEGWQPQHF
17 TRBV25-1 CASSAWDREFSTGELFF
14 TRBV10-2 CASSGASGRNEQYF
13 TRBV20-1 CSAQRGRRDEQFF
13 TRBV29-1 CSVLADSYNEQFF
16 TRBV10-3 CAISPSGRAFGDEQFF
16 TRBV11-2 CASRSFAGGATGELFF
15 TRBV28 CASRGTGRSNQPQHF
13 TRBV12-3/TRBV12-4 CASRVSAAYGYTF
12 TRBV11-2 CASSPGQGEAFF
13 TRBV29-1 CSAYGQQYYGYTF
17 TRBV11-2 CASSLAPLTGWYNEQFF
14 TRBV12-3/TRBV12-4 CASTWGLGAEEAFF
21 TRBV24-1 CATSDPRSLVVGERVADTQYF
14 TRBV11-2 CASQRPGGNYEQYF
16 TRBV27 CASSLNSGRGTGELFF